This TCR beta chain derives from a study of blood T cell repertoires in COVID-19. The length of the CDR3 is 16 residues. Trimming took 4 bases from V and 4 from J; bases not matched to a gene: 10. Germline CDR1 reads SEHNR; CDR2 reads FQNEAQ (reference sequence). Clones were sequenced by immunoSEQ multiplex PCR, and TCRdb holds only the in-frame ones, with some missing. The data hold more than 300,000 clones, with around 90% observed a single time. The sample taken for sequencing was peripheral blood. This receptor was taken from a woman between 35 and 50 years old with COVID-19, enrolled during active disease. The chain is built from TRBV7-9 and TRBJ2-5; 9 bases agree with TRBD2. This CDR3 is CASSWPQAGGRETQYF. For the CDR3, the DNA is TGTGCCAGCAGCTGGCCTCAAGCGGGGGGAAGAGAGACCCAGTACTTC.